The 31 T cell receptor beta chains reported below all come from one sample, sequenced in a study of long-term antiretroviral therapy in people with HIV. Running of the v3.0 immunoSEQ assay took place at survey level. Assay: immunoSEQ multiplex PCR; the TCRdb copy retains only in-frame clones and omits some. The repertoire holds 32,000 or so clones, almost 85% seen once, with 4.4% in the top ten. Sequencing used unsorted PBMCs, obtained approximately 3.3 years after starting antiretroviral therapy. Receptor source: a man between 18 and 29 years old with HIV.

The rearrangement links TRBV5-6 to TRBJ1-1; 9 bases line up with TRBD1. The trim removed 3 bases at V and 5 bases at J, leaving 8 bases unmatched. The CDR3 length is 15 residues. Looked up from germline, CDR1 is SGHDT and CDR2 is YYEEEE. The CDR3 sequence: CASSWDRVRGTEAFF. The DNA of the CDR3 is TGTGCCAGCAGCTGGGACAGGGTACGGGGGACTGAAGCTTTCTTT.

This chain joins TRBV13 and TRBJ1-5; a weak D match, TRBD1 (5 bases). V gave up 0 bases and J gave up 0 bases, with 9 bases separating them. Germline CDR1 is PRHDT and CDR2 is FYEKMQ (reference sequence). The CDR3 is 16 amino acids. For the CDR3, the DNA is TGTGCCAGCAGCTTAGGCGGGACGGATAGCAATCAGCCCCAGCATTTT. This encodes CASSLGGTDSNQPQHF.

This chain connects TRBV19 to TRBJ1-2; D is uncertain. Germline V gene sequence: CDR1 LNHDA, CDR2 SQIVND (reference sequence). The length of the CDR3 is 14 residues. Trimming took off 6 bases at V and 0 bases at J, with 11 bases between the two ends. As DNA, the CDR3 is TGTGCCAGTAGCCTTCAGGTGGCTAACTATGGCTACACCTTC. Amino acids: CASSLQVANYGYTF.

The chain carries TRBV2 and TRBJ2-7, with 11 bases aligning to TRBD1. Trimming cost V 2 bases and J 5 bases; bases outside gene matches: 5. In germline, CDR1 is SNHLY, CDR2 FYNNEI. The length of the CDR3 is 15 residues. In DNA form, the CDR3 reads TGTGCCAGCAGTGAATTTGGGACAGGGGGTGACGAGCAGTACTTC. It codes for CASSEFGTGGDEQYF.

The chain has TRBV28 and TRBJ2-2; 7 bases agree with TRBD1. CDR3 size: 19 residues. Germline values: CDR1 MDHEN, CDR2 SYDVKM. J was trimmed by 6 bases and V by 5 bases; bases with no gene match: 21. This CDR3 is CASSPWLGQTRVGAGELFF. CDR3 DNA: TGTGCCAGCAGTCCCTGGCTGGGACAGACCAGAGTGGGGGCCGGGGAGCTGTTTTTT.

The rearrangement links TRBV29-1 to TRBJ1-1; D remains ambiguous. The V end was cut by 4 bases, the J end by 1 base, with 7 bases between. The CDR3 consists of 12 residues. CDR1 and CDR2 from the germline V gene are SQVTM and ANQGSEA. In DNA, the CDR3 is TGCAGCGTTGTCCTAGGGAACACTGAAGCTTTCTTT. Protein product: CSVVLGNTEAFF.

This chain's CDR3 is CASSYSTGQPQHF. CDR3 DNA: TGTGCCAGCAGTTACTCGACGGGTCAGCCCCAGCATTTT. The rearrangement joins TRBV6-5 to TRBJ1-5; D is uncertain. Germline V gene sequence: CDR1 MNHEY, CDR2 SVGAGI. The CDR3 length is 13 residues. V was shortened by 0 bases and J by 6 bases, with 6 bases between the two germline ends.

The V gene is TRBV10-3, the J gene TRBJ1-1; D might be TRBD1 (5 bases). V was shortened by 4 bases and J by 1 base, with 10 bases between the two germline ends. The CDR3 spans 14 residues. CDR1 and CDR2 from the germline V gene are ENHRY and SYGVKD. The CDR3 region has the DNA TGTGCCATCAGTGCCCAGGGAGAGAACACTGAAGCTTTCTTT. Protein product: CAISAQGENTEAFF.

The sample holds one count of this clone. The chain joins TRBV5-1 to TRBJ1-1; tentative D call: TRBD1 (6 bases). Trimming took 2 bases from V and 2 from J, leaving 10 bases between them. The CDR3 is 14 residues long. CDR1 and CDR2 from the germline V gene are SGHRS and YFSETQ. CDR3 amino acids: CASSFGTSNTEAFF. DNA of the CDR3: TGCGCCAGCAGCTTCGGGACAAGCAACACTGAAGCTTTCTTT.

CDR3 DNA sequence: TGTGCCAGCAGCGTAGCGACGCGGGGGGCCGGGGAGCTGTTTTTT. It yields the protein CASSVATRGAGELFF. The gene calls are TRBV9 and TRBJ2-2; 8 bases agree with TRBD2. There are 15 residues in the CDR3. Trimming took 0 bases from V and 6 from J; bases not matched to a gene: 4. Germline V gives CDR1 SGDLS, CDR2 YYNGEE.

V usage is TRBV27 and J usage is TRBJ2-3; tentatively, D is TRBD1 (6 bases). V dropped 3 bases and J dropped 4 bases, with 17 bases sitting between them. The CDR3 runs to 16 residues. CDR1 and CDR2 from the germline V gene are MNHEY and SMNVEV (reference sequence). The CDR3, as DNA: TGTGCCAGCAGTTTCGCGAGGGTCAGGGGCCCAGATACGCAGTATTTT. Protein: CASSFARVRGPDTQYF.

This rearrangement joins TRBV19 to TRBJ2-7; D gene unclear. The V and J ends lost 1 base and 2 bases respectively, with 12 bases between them. Germline loops: CDR1 LNHDA, CDR2 SQIVND (reference sequence). This CDR3 spans 15 amino acids. The DNA of the CDR3 is TGTGCCAGTAGTATAGGGGCCCTCACCACCTACGAGCAGTACTTC. This encodes CASSIGALTTYEQYF.

The chain combines TRBV9 with TRBJ2-7; maybe TRBD1 (6 bases). Germline CDR1 is SGDLS and CDR2 is YYNGEE. The CDR3 length is 14 residues. V lost 1 base and J 3 bases, leaving 11 bases between the germline ends. CDR3 DNA sequence: TGTGCCAGCAGCGTATTGTCGGACAGCTACGAGCAGTACTTC. Protein product: CASSVLSDSYEQYF.

The count of this clone is one. The junction differs from germline at one of its ends, possibly a read error. The rearrangement joins TRBV7-9 to TRBJ1-2; a possible D gene is TRBD1 (5 bases). From germline, CDR1 is SEHNR and CDR2 FQNEAQ (reference sequence). CDR3 length: 16 amino acids. In DNA form, the CDR3 reads TGTGCCAGCAGCTTAGCAGAGGGCAGGGCGAACTATCGCTACACCTTC. Protein sequence: CASSLAEGRANYRYTF.

This rearrangement joins TRBV7-9 to TRBJ2-5; D unclear. The germline V gene has CDR1 SEHNR and CDR2 FQNEAQ (reference sequence). Trimming stripped 4 bases from V and 3 bases from J, with 12 bases between. This CDR3 region has 14 residues. The CDR3 DNA follows: TGTGCCAGCAGCTCTGCTGCACCCGAAGAGACCCAGTACTTC. It translates to CASSSAAPEETQYF. The full variable domain, with the rest looked up from reference TRBV7-9 and TRBJ2-5, is DTGVSQNPRHKITKRGQNVTFRCDPISEHNRLYWYRQTLGQGPEFLTYFQNEAQLEKSRLLSDRFSAERPKGSFSTLEIQRTEQGDSAMYLCASSSAAPEETQYFGPGTRLLVL.

The J gene is TRBJ2-5, the V gene TRBV7-9, with 11 bases identical to TRBD2. The CDR3 sequence is 17 residues long. Germline V gene lookup returns CDR1 SEHNR and CDR2 FQNEAQ (reference sequence). The trim removed 0 bases at V and 4 bases at J, leaving 7 bases unmatched. Written as DNA, the CDR3 is TGTGCCAGCAGCTTAGCGGCGCTAGCGGGAGGAGGAGAGACCCAGTACTTC. The encoded protein is CASSLAALAGGGETQYF.

The chain is built from TRBV7-7 and TRBJ2-1; 8 bases match TRBD2. CDR1 is SSHAT and CDR2 is FNYEAQ in the germline V gene (reference sequence). The CDR3 is made up of 15 amino acids. With V trimmed by 4 bases and J by 0 bases, 2 bases remained unmatched. The chain's CDR3 is CASSSGLDSYNEQFF. The CDR3 bases are TGTGCCAGCAGCTCGGGACTAGACTCCTACAATGAGCAGTTCTTC.

The rearrangement joins TRBV28 to TRBJ1-5; 7 bases are a match to TRBD1. The germline gives CDR1 MDHEN, CDR2 SYDVKM. V lost 4 bases, J lost 2 bases, and 5 bases stayed unmatched. CDR3 size: 15 residues. The CDR3 region has the DNA TGTGCCAGCAGTTCCGAGGGGGCGGGCAATCAGCCCCAGCATTTT. This gives the protein CASSSEGAGNQPQHF.

The chain carries TRBV19 and TRBJ1-1, with 9 bases fitting TRBD1. Unmatched junction bases numbered 11, after V lost 7 bases and J lost 2 bases. CDR1 LNHDA and CDR2 SQIVND come from the germline V gene (reference sequence). The CDR3 sequence is 16 residues long. CDR3 region: CASTLSGTGGNTEAFF. The CDR3 DNA reads as TGTGCCAGTACCCTATCCGGTACAGGGGGCAACACTGAAGCTTTCTTT.

The V and J genes are TRBV4-3 and TRBJ2-1; no clear D. This CDR3 has 15 residues. Germline assignment: CDR1 LGHNA and CDR2 YSLEER. The germline V and J ends were trimmed by 0 bases and 0 bases, with 6 bases remaining between them. CDR3 protein: CASSQEGNSYNEQFF. The CDR3 nucleotides read TGCGCCAGCAGCCAAGAGGGTAACTCCTACAATGAGCAGTTCTTC.

The V and J genes are TRBV12-5 and TRBJ2-3; 8 nucleotides match TRBD2. CDR1 and CDR2 from the germline V gene are LGHNT and FRNRAP. This CDR3 contains 14 residues. V shed 6 bases, J shed 3 bases, and the junction held 5 bases outside the gene matches. The CDR3 loop is CASGRREETDTQYF. CDR3 sequence (DNA): TGTGCTAGTGGACGGCGGGAGGAGACAGATACGCAGTATTTT.

The chain uses TRBV5-4 and TRBJ1-6; perhaps TRBD1 as D (6 bases). Trimming cost V 6 bases and J 7 bases, with 20 bases left between them. Germline CDR1 reads SGHNT; CDR2 reads YYREEE (reference sequence). This CDR3 spans 16 amino acids. The CDR3 loop is CASTVGGRQGNSPLHF. CDR3 bases: TGTGCCAGCACCGTTGGAGGGAGGCAGGGGAATTCACCCCTCCACTTT. Using reference TRBV5-4 and TRBJ1-6 for the parts outside the CDR3, the full variable domain is ETGVTQSPTHLIKTRGQQVTLRCSSQSGHNTVSWYQQALGQGPQFIFQYYREEENGRGNFPPRFSGLQFPNYSSELNVNALELDDSALYLCASTVGGRQGNSPLHFGNGTRLTVT.

As for this clone: Relative to the germline gene, one junction end is altered; a read error may explain this. V usage is TRBV5-1 and J usage is TRBJ1-5, with unresolved D. This CDR3 is 8 amino acids long. Germline assignment: CDR1 SGHRS and CDR2 YFSETQ. CDR3 residues: CASSSDPF. In nucleotides, the CDR3 is TGCGCCAGCAGCTCTGACCCTTTT. Complete variable domain (other parts from reference TRBV5-1 and TRBJ1-5): KAGVTQTPRYLIKTRGQQVTLSCSPISGHRSVSWYQQTPGQGLQFLFEYFSETQRNKGNFPGRFSGRQFSNSRSEMNVSTLELGDSALYLCASSSDPFGDGTRLSIL.

The chain carries TRBV2 and TRBJ1-1, with D uncertain. CDR3 length: 15 amino acids. Germline V gives CDR1 SNHLY, CDR2 FYNNEI. V was trimmed by 5 bases and J by 0 bases, leaving 13 bases between them. The CDR3 sequence is CASSPDQLMNTEAFF. The CDR3 DNA is TGTGCCAGCAGTCCCGACCAGCTGATGAACACTGAAGCTTTCTTT.

This chain connects TRBV19 to TRBJ1-1; D gene unclear. V gave up 2 bases and J gave up 0 bases, with 7 bases separating them. CDR1 and CDR2 (germline): LNHDA, SQIVND (reference sequence). The CDR3 loop spans 14 amino acids. The CDR3 DNA reads TGTGCCAGTAGTATAACCCTAATGAACACTGAAGCTTTCTTT. This sequence encodes CASSITLMNTEAFF.

This clone was detected only a few times. The genes are TRBV10-1 and TRBJ2-2; D is unclear. Germline V gene data show CDR1 as WNHNN and CDR2 as SYGVQD (reference sequence). The CDR3 extends over 11 amino acids. Trimming removed 0 bases from V and 9 bases from J, with 2 bases in between. In DNA form, the CDR3 reads TGCGCCAGCAGTGAGTCCAGGGAGCTGTTTTTT. It specifies CASSESRELFF.

The genes are TRBV19 and TRBJ1-5; TRBD1 agrees at 9 bases. The CDR3 totals 14 residues. The V segment lost 3 bases and the J segment 4 bases; nucleotides outside the gene matches: 1. Germline V gene data show CDR1 as LNHDA and CDR2 as SQIVND (reference sequence). The CDR3 loop is CASSMGQGNQPQHF. The CDR3 DNA reads as TGTGCCAGTAGTATGGGACAGGGTAATCAGCCCCAGCATTTT.

This clone was counted only a few times. This chain connects TRBV21-1 to TRBJ1-1. TRBV21-1 is a documented pseudogene. The CDR3 sequence is 15 residues long. CDR3 coding DNA: TGTGCCGCCGAAGGGACTCTCGAGGGCGACACTGAAGCTTTCTTT. It yields the protein CAAEGTLEGDTEAFF.

The chain has TRBV5-5 and TRBJ2-1; 7 bases map to TRBD1. From germline, CDR1 is SGHKS and CDR2 YYEKEE (reference sequence). V shed 4 bases, J shed 0 bases, and the junction held 7 bases outside the gene matches. CDR3 length: 16 residues. The CDR3 bases are TGTGCCAGCAGCGGGGACAGAGCGAGCTCCTACAATGAGCAGTTCTTC. Its protein product is CASSGDRASSYNEQFF.

The chain is built from TRBV7-9 and TRBJ1-5; D uncertain. There are 12 residues in the CDR3. Trimming cost V 3 bases and J 7 bases, with 7 bases left between them. Germline V lookup: CDR1 SEHNR, CDR2 FQNEAQ (reference sequence). CDR3 bases: TGTGCCAGCAGCTTGGGAATCCAGCCCCAGCATTTT. Its translation: CASSLGIQPQHF.

The chain is built from TRBV28 and TRBJ2-2, with D possibly matching TRBD2 (5 bases). Trimming left V 2 bases short and J 5 bases short, with 9 bases between. This CDR3 contains 14 residues. Germline CDR1 is MDHEN and CDR2 is SYDVKM. CDR3 DNA: TGTGCCAGCAGTTTACTAGCTGAGACCGGGGAGCTGTTTTTT. Amino acid sequence: CASSLLAETGELFF.